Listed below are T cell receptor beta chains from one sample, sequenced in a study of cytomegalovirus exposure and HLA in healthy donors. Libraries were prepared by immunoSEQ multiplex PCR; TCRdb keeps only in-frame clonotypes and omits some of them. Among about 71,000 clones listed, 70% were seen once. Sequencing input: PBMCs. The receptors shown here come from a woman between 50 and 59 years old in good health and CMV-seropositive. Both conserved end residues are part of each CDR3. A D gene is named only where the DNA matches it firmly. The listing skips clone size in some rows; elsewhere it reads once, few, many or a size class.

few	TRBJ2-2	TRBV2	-	CASSEAGQNTGELFF	TGTGCCAGCAGTGAGGCAGGGCAGAACACCGGGGAGCTGTTTTTT
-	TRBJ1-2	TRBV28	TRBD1	CASRGWDSSGYTF	TGTGCCAGCAGGGGTTGGGACAGCAGCGGCTACACCTTC
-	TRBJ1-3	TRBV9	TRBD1	CASSGKWTGGGNTIYF	TGTGCCAGCAGCGGAAAATGGACAGGCGGCGGAAACACCATATATTTT
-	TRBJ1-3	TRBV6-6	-	CASRRSNTIYF	TGTGCCAGCAGACGGTCTAACACCATATATTTT
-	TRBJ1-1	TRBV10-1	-	CASSPGTGVTEAFF	TGCGCCAGCAGCCCCGGGACGGGGGTCACTGAAGCTTTCTTT
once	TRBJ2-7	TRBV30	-	CAVGQGYEQYF	TGTGCGGTGGGGCAGGGCTACGAGCAGTACTTC
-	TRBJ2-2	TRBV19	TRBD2	CASSPRGLAGYTGELFF	TGTGCCAGTAGTCCCAGAGGACTAGCGGGGTACACCGGGGAGCTGTTTTTT
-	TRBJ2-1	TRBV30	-	CAWSRKPHEQFF	TGTGCCTGGAGTAGAAAGCCGCATGAGCAGTTCTTC
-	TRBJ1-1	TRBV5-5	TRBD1	CASNPGGGPNTEAFF	TGTGCCAGCAACCCGGGAGGGGGCCCGAACACTGAAGCTTTCTTT
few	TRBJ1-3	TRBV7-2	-	CASSQAPLVTSGNTIYF	TGTGCCAGCAGCCAAGCACCCTTGGTAACCTCTGGAAACACCATATATTTT
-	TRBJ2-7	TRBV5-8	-	CASSLSSDTYEQYF	TGTGCCAGCAGCTTATCCTCGGACACCTACGAGCAGTACTTC
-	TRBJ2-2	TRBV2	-	CASSESGGELFF	TGTGCCAGCAGTGAATCAGGAGGGGAGCTGTTTTTT
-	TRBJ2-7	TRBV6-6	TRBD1	CASTDRASSYEQYF	TGTGCCAGCACCGACAGGGCTAGCTCCTACGAGCAGTACTTC
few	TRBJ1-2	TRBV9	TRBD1	CASSRDRGAGYGYTF	TGTGCCAGCAGCAGAGACAGGGGTGCAGGCTATGGCTACACCTTC
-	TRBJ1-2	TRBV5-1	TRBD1	CASSVGSRTGFSYGYTF	TGCGCCAGCAGCGTTGGTTCTAGGACAGGGTTCAGCTATGGCTACACCTTC
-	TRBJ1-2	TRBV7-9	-	CASSYRQGFGYTF	TGTGCCAGCAGCTATAGGCAGGGCTTTGGCTACACCTTC
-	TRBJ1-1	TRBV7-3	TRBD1	CASSSFGQGDTEAFF	TGTGCCAGCAGCTCATTTGGACAGGGCGACACTGAAGCTTTCTTT
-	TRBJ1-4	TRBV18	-	CASSKTGGNEKLFF	TGTGCCAGCTCTAAGACAGGTGGTAATGAAAAACTGTTTTTT
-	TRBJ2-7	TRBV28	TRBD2	CASTQVGGSNYEQYF	TGTGCCAGCACGCAAGTAGGCGGGAGTAACTACGAGCAGTACTTC
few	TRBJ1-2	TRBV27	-	CASSSGRDYTF	TGTGCCAGCAGTTCCGGGAGAGACTACACCTTC
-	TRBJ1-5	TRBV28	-	CASSHEAGRQPQHF	TGTGCCAGCAGCCACGAGGCAGGGCGGCAGCCCCAGCATTTT
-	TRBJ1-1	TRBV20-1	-	CSAGQPDEAFF	TGCAGTGCTGGACAGCCAGATGAAGCTTTCTTT
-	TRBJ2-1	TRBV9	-	CASSVAQGEQFF	TGTGCCAGCAGCGTAGCTCAGGGTGAGCAGTTCTTC
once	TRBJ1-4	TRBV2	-	CASSGAITGKLFF	TGTGCCAGCAGTGGGGCCATCACCGGAAAACTGTTTTTT
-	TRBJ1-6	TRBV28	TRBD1	CASSFPTGSDNSPLHF	TGTGCCAGCAGCTTTCCGACAGGGTCCGATAATTCACCCCTCCACTTT
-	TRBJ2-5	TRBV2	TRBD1	CASKQGGETQYF	TGTGCCAGCAAACAGGGGGGAGAGACCCAGTACTTC
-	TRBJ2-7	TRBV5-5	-	CASSLGARGSGEQYF	TGTGCCAGCAGCTTAGGGGCCAGGGGCTCCGGCGAGCAGTACTTC
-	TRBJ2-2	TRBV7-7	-	CASSGTGAGELFF	TGTGCCAGCAGCGGAACGGGGGCCGGGGAGCTGTTTTTT
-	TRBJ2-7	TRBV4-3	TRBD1	CASSQGTGRYEQYF	TGCGCCAGCAGCCAAGGGACAGGTCGCTACGAGCAGTACTTC
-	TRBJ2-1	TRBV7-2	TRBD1	CASSKTGVDEQFF	TGTGCCAGCAGCAAGACAGGGGTCGATGAGCAGTTCTTC
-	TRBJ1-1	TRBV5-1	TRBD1	CASSLEDRDTEAFF	TGCGCCAGCAGCTTGGAAGACAGGGACACTGAAGCTTTCTTT